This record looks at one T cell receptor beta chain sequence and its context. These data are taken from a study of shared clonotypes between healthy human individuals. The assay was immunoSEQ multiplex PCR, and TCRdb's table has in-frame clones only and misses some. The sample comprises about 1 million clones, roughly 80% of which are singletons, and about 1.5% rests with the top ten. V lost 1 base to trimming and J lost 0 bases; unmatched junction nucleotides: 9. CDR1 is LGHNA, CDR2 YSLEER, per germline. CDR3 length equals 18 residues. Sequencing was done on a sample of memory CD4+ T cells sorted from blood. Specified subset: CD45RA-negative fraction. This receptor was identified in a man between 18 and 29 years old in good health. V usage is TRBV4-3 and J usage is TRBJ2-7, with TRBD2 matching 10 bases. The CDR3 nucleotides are TGCGCCAGCAGCCAAGCGCTAGCGGGAGCTCTCTACTCCTACGAGCAGTACTTC. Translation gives CASSQALAGALYSYEQYF.